A selection of T cell receptor beta chains follows, all from one sample in a study of T cell responses to AZD1222 COVID-19 vaccine. Using immunoSEQ multiplex PCR, the repertoire was profiled, and TCRdb retains in-frame clones only, with some absent. The data contain about 180,000 clones, 85% to 95% of them singletons. The sequencing used peripheral blood, collected 28 days after the second dose of the MenACWY control vaccine. The receptors were gathered from an adult who received the MenACWY meningococcal vaccine as a control. CDR3s include the opening cysteine and the closing phenylalanine or tryptophan. Each record gives: J gene, clone size, D gene, V gene, CDR3 DNA, CDR3 protein. A D gene is named only where the DNA matches it firmly. Size is omitted from some rows. Given values are once, few, many or a class for expanded clones.

>TRBJ2-6|NA|TRBD1|TRBV5-1
TGCGCCAGCAGCTCCAGGACAGGGGCTGGGGCCAACGTCCTGACTTTC
CASSSRTGAGANVLTF
>TRBJ1-5|NA|NA|TRBV5-1
TGCGCCAGCAGCTTGGGGGGGCAGCAGCCCCAGCATTTT
CASSLGGQQPQHF
>TRBJ1-6|NA|NA|TRBV4-2
TGTGCCAGCAGCCAAGAACTCCAGGGCGGTTCACCCCTCCACTTT
CASSQELQGGSPLHF
>TRBJ2-3|NA|TRBD2|TRBV7-2
TGTGCCAGCAATGCGGGGGGGAGAGCAGATACGCAGTATTTT
CASNAGGRADTQYF
>TRBJ1-1|NA|NA|TRBV5-1
TGCGCCAGTAAAGACACCATGAACACTGAAGCTTTCTTT
CASKDTMNTEAFF
>TRBJ1-3|NA|NA|TRBV2
TGTGCCAGCACCACTTCTGGAAACACCATATATTTT
CASTTSGNTIYF
>TRBJ2-7|NA|NA|TRBV6-5
TGTGCCAGCAGTTCCCGAGGTAGGGAGCAGTACTTC
CASSSRGREQYF
>TRBJ2-1|NA|NA|TRBV6-5
TGTGCCAGCAGTTACTCGCGGTGGGCGGGGAACAATGAGCAGTTCTTC
CASSYSRWAGNNEQFF
>TRBJ2-1|NA|NA|TRBV9
TGTGCCAGCAGCCCTCGTTGGGGCTCCTACAATGAGCAGTTCTTC
CASSPRWGSYNEQFF
>TRBJ1-2|NA|NA|TRBV19
TGTGCCAGTAGGGGTACTAACTATGGCTACACCTTC
CASRGTNYGYTF
>TRBJ1-1|NA|NA|TRBV4-1
TGCGCCAGCAGCCAAGATCACCTGGCCACGGGCACTGAAGCTTTCTTT
CASSQDHLATGTEAFF
>TRBJ1-6|NA|NA|TRBV6-6
TGTGCCAGCAGTTACTCGGCGACAGCCCCTAATTCACCCCTCCACTTT
CASSYSATAPNSPLHF
>TRBJ2-3|NA|NA|TRBV11-3
TGTGCCAGCAGCCGGGCGGAAGATACGCAGTATTTT
CASSRAEDTQYF
>TRBJ1-5|NA|NA|TRBV10-1
TGCGCCAGCAGTTCCGGACAGCCGAATCAGCCCCAGCATTTT
CASSSGQPNQPQHF
>TRBJ1-5|NA|TRBD1|TRBV7-9
TGTGCCAGCAGCATATGGACAGGGAACAGCAATCAGCCCCAGCATTTT
CASSIWTGNSNQPQHF
>TRBJ1-1|NA|NA|TRBV28
TGTGCCATCACGGGGGTTCTGAACACTGAAGCTTTCTTT
CAITGVLNTEAFF
>TRBJ1-2|NA|NA|TRBV3-1/TRBV3-2
TGTGCCAGCAGCCAAGATTTTAGGACAGACGATGGCTACACCTTC
CASSQDFRTDDGYTF
>TRBJ1-2|once|TRBD1|TRBV5-4
TGTGCCAGCAGCTCTCCACAGGGGGCGCAGGCTAACTATGGCTACACCTTC
CASSSPQGAQANYGYTF
>TRBJ1-4|NA|TRBD1|TRBV3-1/TRBV3-2
TGTGCCAGCAGCACCGGGACAGGGAGTGAAAAACTGTTTTTT
CASSTGTGSEKLFF